Following are 5 T cell receptor beta chains from one sample sequenced in a study of T cells after yellow fever vaccination. TCRdb ran MiXCR on the 5' RACE reads and lists one entry per CDR3 protein. Here the sample spans fewer than 650,000 distinct CDR3 sequences, about a fifth being singletons. This specimen was PBMCs, taken roughly 20 days after the first yellow fever vaccination. All receptors come from a man younger than 35 who received the YFV17D yellow fever vaccine.

This clonotype was picked up a small number of times. The chain has TRBV20-1 and TRBJ2-4; the D gene is possibly TRBD2 (6 bases). Trimming pared 0 bases from V and 6 bases from J, leaving 12 bases between. Germline V gives CDR1 DFQATT, CDR2 SNEGSKA (reference sequence). The CDR3 contains 14 residues. The CDR3 sequence is CSARDGGVRNIQYF. DNA for the CDR3: TGCAGTGCTAGAGATGGCGGGGTTAGAAACATTCAGTACTTC.

The table lists this clonotype with a few counts. CDR3 DNA sequence: TGTGCCAGCAGCATACACGGGGAAACCGGGGAGCTGTTTTTT. It codes for CASSIHGETGELFF. This chain connects TRBV5-4 to TRBJ2-2, with TRBD2 as a possible D gene (5 bases). CDR1 is SGHNT, CDR2 YYREEE, per germline (reference sequence). CDR3 length: 14 residues. V lost 4 bases to trimming and J lost 5 bases, with 12 bases between them.

The chain employs TRBV7-3 and TRBJ2-3, with 10 positions matching TRBD2. The CDR3 sequence is 15 residues long. Germline V gene sequence: CDR1 SGHTA, CDR2 FQGTGA. V lost 5 bases to trimming and J lost 3 bases; unmatched junction nucleotides: 5. CDR3 in DNA: TGTGCCAGCAGCCAGCGGGGGGGCCGAACAGATACGCAGTATTTT. This gives the protein CASSQRGGRTDTQYF.

This clonotype was recorded a few times. CDR3 bases: TGCGCCAGCAGCCAAGACCAGACTAGCGGGGAACCCTACAATGAGCAGTTCTTC. As protein: CASSQDQTSGEPYNEQFF. The chain joins TRBV4-3 to TRBJ2-1, with 11 positions matching TRBD2. V shed 0 bases and J 2 bases; nucleotides not matched to a gene: 6. Looked up from germline, CDR1 is LGHNA and CDR2 is YSLEER. CDR3 length equals 18 residues.

This clonotype was seen a few times. The chain employs TRBV4-1 and TRBJ2-1; D is ambiguous. Trimming left V 1 base short and J 2 bases short, with 12 bases between. CDR1 is MGHRA and CDR2 is YSYEKL in the germline V gene. The CDR3 consists of 16 residues. The CDR3 spells CASSQVSTEPYNEQFF. In DNA, the CDR3 is TGCGCCAGCAGCCAAGTGTCAACGGAACCCTACAATGAGCAGTTCTTC.